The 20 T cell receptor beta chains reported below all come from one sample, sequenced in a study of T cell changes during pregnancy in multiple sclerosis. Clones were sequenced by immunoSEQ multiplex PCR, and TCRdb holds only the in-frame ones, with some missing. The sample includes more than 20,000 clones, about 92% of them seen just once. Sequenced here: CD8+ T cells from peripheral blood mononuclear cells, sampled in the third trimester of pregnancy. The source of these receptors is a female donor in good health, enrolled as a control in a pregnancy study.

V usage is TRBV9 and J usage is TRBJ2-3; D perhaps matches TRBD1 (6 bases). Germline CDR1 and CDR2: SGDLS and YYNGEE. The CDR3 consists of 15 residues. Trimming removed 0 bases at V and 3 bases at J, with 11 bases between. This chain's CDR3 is CASSVDGRGTDTQYF. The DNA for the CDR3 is TGTGCCAGCAGCGTAGACGGCAGGGGTACAGATACGCAGTATTTT.

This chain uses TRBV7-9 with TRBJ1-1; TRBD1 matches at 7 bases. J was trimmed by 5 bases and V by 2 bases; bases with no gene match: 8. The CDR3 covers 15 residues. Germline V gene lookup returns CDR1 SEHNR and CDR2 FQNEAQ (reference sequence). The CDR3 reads CASSLTRGKITEAFF. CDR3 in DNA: TGTGCCAGCAGCTTAACCAGGGGGAAAATAACTGAAGCTTTCTTT.

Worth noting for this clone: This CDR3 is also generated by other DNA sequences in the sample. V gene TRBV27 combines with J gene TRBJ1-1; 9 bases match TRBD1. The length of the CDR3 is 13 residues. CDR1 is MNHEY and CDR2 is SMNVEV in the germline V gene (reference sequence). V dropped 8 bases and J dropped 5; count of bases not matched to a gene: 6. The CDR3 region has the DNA TGTGCCAGCCGGGACAGGGCGCGAACTGAAGCTTTCTTT. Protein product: CASRDRARTEAFF.

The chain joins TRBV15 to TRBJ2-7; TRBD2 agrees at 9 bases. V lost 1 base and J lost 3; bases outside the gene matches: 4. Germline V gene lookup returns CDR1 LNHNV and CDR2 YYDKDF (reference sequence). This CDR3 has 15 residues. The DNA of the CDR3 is TGTGCCACCAGCAGAGGTACTAGCGGGTACTACGAGCAGTACTTC. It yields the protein CATSRGTSGYYEQYF.

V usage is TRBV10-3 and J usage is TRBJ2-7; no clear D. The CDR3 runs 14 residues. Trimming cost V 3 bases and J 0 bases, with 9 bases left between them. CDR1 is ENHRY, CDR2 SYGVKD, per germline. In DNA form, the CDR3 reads TGTGCCATCAGTGATGGAGTAATCTCCTACGAGCAGTACTTC. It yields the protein CAISDGVISYEQYF.

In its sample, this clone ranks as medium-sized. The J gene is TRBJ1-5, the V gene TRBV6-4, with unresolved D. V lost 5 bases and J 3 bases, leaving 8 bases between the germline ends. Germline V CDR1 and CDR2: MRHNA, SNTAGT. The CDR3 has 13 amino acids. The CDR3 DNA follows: TGTGCCAGCAGTAAGAGAAACAATCAGCCCCAGCATTTT. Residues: CASSKRNNQPQHF.

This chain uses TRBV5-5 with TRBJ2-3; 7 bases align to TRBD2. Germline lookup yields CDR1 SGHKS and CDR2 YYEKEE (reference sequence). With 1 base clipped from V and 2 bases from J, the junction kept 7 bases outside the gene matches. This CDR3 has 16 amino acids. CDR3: CASSLIREANTDTQYF. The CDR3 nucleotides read TGTGCCAGCAGCTTGATCCGGGAGGCAAACACAGATACGCAGTATTTT.

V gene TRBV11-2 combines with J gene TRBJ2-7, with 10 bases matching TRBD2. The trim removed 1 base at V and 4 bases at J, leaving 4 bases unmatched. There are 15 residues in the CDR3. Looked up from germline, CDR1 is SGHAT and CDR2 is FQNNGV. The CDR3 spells CASSLGTSGMYEQYF. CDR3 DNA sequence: TGTGCCAGCAGCTTAGGAACTAGCGGGATGTACGAGCAGTACTTC.

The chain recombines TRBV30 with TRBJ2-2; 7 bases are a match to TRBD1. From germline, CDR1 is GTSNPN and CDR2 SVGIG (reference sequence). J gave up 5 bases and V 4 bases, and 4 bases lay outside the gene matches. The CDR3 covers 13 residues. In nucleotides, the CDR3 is TGTGCCTGGAACAGGGGCGAGACCGGGGAGCTGTTTTTT. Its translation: CAWNRGETGELFF. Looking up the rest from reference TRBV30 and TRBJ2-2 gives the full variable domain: SQTIHQWPATLVQPVGSPLSLECTVEGTSNPNLYWYRQAAGRGLQLLFYSVGIGQISSEVPQNLSASRPQDRQFILSSKKLLLSDSGFYLCAWNRGETGELFFGEGSRLTVL.

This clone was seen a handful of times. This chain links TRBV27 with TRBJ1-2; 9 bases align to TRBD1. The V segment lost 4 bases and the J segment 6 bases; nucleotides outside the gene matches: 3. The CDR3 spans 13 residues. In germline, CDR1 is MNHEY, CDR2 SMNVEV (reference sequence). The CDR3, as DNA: TGTGCCAGCAGTTCCACAGGGGGCCATGGCTACACCTTC. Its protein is CASSSTGGHGYTF.

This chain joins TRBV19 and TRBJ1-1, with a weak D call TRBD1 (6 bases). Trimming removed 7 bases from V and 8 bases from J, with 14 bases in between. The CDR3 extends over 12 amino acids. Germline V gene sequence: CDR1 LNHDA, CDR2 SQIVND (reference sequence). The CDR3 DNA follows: TGTGCCAGTACAGGGGACCGTGACGAAGCTTTCTTT. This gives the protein CASTGDRDEAFF. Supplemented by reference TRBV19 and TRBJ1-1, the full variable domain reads DGGITQSPKYLFRKEGQNVTLSCEQNLNHDAMYWYRQDPGQGLRLIYYSQIVNDFQKGDIAEGYSVSREKKESFPLTVTSAQKNPTAFYLCASTGDRDEAFFGQGTRLTVV.

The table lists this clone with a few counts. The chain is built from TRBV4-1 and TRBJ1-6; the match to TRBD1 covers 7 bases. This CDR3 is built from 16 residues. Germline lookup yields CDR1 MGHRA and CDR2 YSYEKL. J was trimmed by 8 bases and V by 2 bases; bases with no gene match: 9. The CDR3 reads CASSQTVGTVDSPLHF. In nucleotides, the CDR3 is TGCGCCAGCAGCCAAACGGTAGGGACAGTGGATTCACCCCTCCACTTT.

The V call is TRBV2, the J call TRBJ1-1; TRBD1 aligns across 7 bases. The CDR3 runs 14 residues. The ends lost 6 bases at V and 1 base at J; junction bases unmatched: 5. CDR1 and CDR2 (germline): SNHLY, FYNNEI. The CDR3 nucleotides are TGTGCCAGCAGAGACAGGGAGGAGAACACTGAAGCTTTCTTT. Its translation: CASRDREENTEAFF.

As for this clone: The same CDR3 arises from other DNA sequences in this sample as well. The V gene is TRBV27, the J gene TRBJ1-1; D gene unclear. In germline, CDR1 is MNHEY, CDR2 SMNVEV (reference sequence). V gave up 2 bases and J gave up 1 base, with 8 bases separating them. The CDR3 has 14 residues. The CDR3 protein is CASSLRGGNTEAFF. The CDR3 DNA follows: TGTGCCAGCAGTTTACGGGGTGGGAACACTGAAGCTTTCTTT.

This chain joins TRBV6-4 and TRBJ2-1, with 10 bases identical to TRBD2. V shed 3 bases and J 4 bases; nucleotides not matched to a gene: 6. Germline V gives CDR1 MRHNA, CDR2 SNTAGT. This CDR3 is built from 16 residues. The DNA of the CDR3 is TGTGCCAGCAGTGAAATAGCGGGAGGAGGGTACAATGAGCAGTTCTTC. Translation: CASSEIAGGGYNEQFF.

The CDR3 reads CASTGLAGVNEQFF. CDR3 nucleotides: TGTGCCAGCACTGGACTAGCGGGAGTTAATGAGCAGTTCTTC. The rearrangement uses TRBV2 and TRBJ2-1; 13 nucleotides line up with TRBD2. V lost 7 bases to trimming and J lost 7 bases; unmatched junction nucleotides: 4. Germline values: CDR1 SNHLY, CDR2 FYNNEI. CDR3 length: 14 amino acids.

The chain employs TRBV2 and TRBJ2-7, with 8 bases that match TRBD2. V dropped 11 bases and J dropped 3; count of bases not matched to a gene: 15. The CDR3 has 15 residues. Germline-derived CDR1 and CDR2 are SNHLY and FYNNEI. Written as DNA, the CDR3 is TGTGCCCACGAGTTAGTTAGCGGGAAGGTCTACGAGCAGTACTTC. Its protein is CAHELVSGKVYEQYF.

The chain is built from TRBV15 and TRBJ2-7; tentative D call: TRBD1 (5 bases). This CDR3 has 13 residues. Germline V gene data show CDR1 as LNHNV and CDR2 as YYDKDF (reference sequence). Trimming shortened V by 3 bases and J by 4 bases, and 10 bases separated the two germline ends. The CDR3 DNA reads TGTGCCACCAGCAGCTTCCCAGGGTACGAGCAGTACTTC. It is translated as CATSSFPGYEQYF.

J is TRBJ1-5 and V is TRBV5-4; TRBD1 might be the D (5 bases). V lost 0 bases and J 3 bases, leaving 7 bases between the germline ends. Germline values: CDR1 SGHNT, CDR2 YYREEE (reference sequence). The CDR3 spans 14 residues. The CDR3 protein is CASSLAGFNQPQHF. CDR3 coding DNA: TGTGCCAGCAGCTTGGCAGGGTTCAATCAGCCCCAGCATTTT.

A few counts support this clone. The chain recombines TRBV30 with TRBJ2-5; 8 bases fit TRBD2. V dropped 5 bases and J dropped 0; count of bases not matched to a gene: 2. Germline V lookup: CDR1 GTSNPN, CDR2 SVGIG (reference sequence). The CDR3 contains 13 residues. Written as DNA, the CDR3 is TGTGCCTGGGGTAGCGGGGACCAAGAGACCCAGTACTTC. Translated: CAWGSGDQETQYF.